The 25 T cell receptor beta chains presented below share a single source sample, sequenced in a study of blood T cell repertoires in COVID-19. TCRdb keeps only in-frame clones here, not all; method: immunoSEQ multiplex PCR. This sample has some 370,000 clones, with around 87% found just once. Sequenced input: peripheral blood. The receptors here all came from a woman in her thirties with COVID-19, enrolled during active disease.

Worth noting for this clone: Other DNA variants within this sample encode the same CDR3. V gene TRBV27 combines with J gene TRBJ1-1; perhaps TRBD1 as D (5 bases). V was pared by 2 bases and J by 3 bases, with 7 bases between. The CDR3 is made up of 13 amino acids. Germline V CDR1 and CDR2: MNHEY, SMNVEV (reference sequence). CDR3 nucleotides: TGTGCCAGCAGTTTAACAGGATACACTGAAGCTTTCTTT. It codes for CASSLTGYTEAFF.

The chain uses TRBV2 and TRBJ2-2; D unclear. The germline V and J ends were trimmed by 8 bases and 2 bases, with 12 bases remaining between them. CDR3 length: 14 amino acids. Germline lookup yields CDR1 SNHLY and CDR2 FYNNEI. CDR3 protein: CASGVLGNTGELFF. The CDR3 DNA reads TGTGCCAGCGGAGTACTTGGAAACACCGGGGAGCTGTTTTTT. The variable domain in full, completed from reference TRBV2 and TRBJ2-2, reads EPEVTQTPSHQVTQMGQEVILRCVPISNHLYFYWYRQILGQKVEFLVSFYNNEISEKSEIFDDQFSVERPDGSNFTLKIRSTKLEDSAMYFCASGVLGNTGELFFGEGSRLTVL.

The V call is TRBV21-1, the J call TRBJ2-5; TRBD2 was called by the table and not checked on the DNA. TRBV21-1 is an annotated pseudogene. This CDR3 has 17 residues. As DNA, the CDR3 is TGTGCCAGCAGCAAAGTCCGGTCTAGCGGAGAACAAGAGACCCAGTACTTC. It translates to CASSKVRSSGEQETQYF.

The chain links TRBV6-8 to TRBJ1-1; 7 bases are a match to TRBD1. V shed 8 bases, J shed 1 base, and the junction held 19 bases outside the gene matches. The CDR3 has 18 amino acids. Germline V gives CDR1 MNHGY, CDR2 SAAAGT. The CDR3 DNA reads TGTGCCAGCCTTTTTCCCCGGGACAGTCATGATTGGAACACTGAAGCTTTCTTT. It yields the protein CASLFPRDSHDWNTEAFF.

J is TRBJ2-2 and V is TRBV4-3; 7 bases agree with TRBD1. The CDR3 spans 14 residues. The V segment lost 6 bases and the J segment 1 base; nucleotides outside the gene matches: 2. Germline lookup yields CDR1 LGHNA and CDR2 YSLEER. The CDR3 region is CASRGQMNTGELFF. CDR3 nucleotides: TGCGCCAGCAGGGGACAGATGAACACCGGGGAGCTGTTTTTT.

The rearrangement links TRBV7-2 to TRBJ1-1; perhaps TRBD1 as D (6 bases). V was trimmed by 3 bases and J by 4 bases, leaving 15 bases between them. The CDR3 covers 15 residues. Germline values: CDR1 SGHTA, CDR2 FQGNSA. As DNA, the CDR3 is TGTGCCAGCAGCTTTCCCGGGACACCAACCACTGAAGCTTTCTTT. This gives the protein CASSFPGTPTTEAFF.

Concerning this clone itself: The same CDR3 also results from other DNA sequences found in this sample. This chain uses TRBV3-1 (or the pseudogene TRBV3-2) with TRBJ2-1, with D possibly matching TRBD1 (7 bases). CDR1 is LGHDT, CDR2 YNNKEL, per germline (reference sequence). V was trimmed by 3 bases and J by 4 bases, leaving 10 bases between them. CDR3 size: 14 residues. In DNA form, the CDR3 reads TGTGCCAGCAGCCAGGGGGGACAGTACAATGAGCAGTTCTTC. Protein sequence: CASSQGGQYNEQFF.

J is TRBJ2-7 and V is TRBV19, with TRBD1 matching over 8 bases. The germline V gene has CDR1 LNHDA and CDR2 SQIVND (reference sequence). V was clipped by 5 bases and J by 3 bases; unmatched bases: 3. The CDR3 contains 13 residues. In nucleotides, the CDR3 is TGTGCCAGTAGTTGGACAGGGAGCTACGAGCAGTACTTC. Translation gives CASSWTGSYEQYF.

The gene calls are TRBV25-1 and TRBJ2-7; 8 bases line up with TRBD2. Germline CDR1 is MGHDK and CDR2 is SYGVNS. V trimming: 4 bases; J trimming: 3 bases; junction bases outside the gene matches: 14. The CDR3 is 17 residues long. CDR3 sequence: CASSVGGRTGDLYEQYF. As DNA, the CDR3 is TGTGCCAGCAGTGTAGGCGGGAGGACGGGGGACCTCTACGAGCAGTACTTC.

The chain links TRBV12-3 or TRBV12-4 to TRBJ1-1; D is unclear. There are 12 residues in the CDR3. Trimming took off 7 bases at V and 2 bases at J, with 8 bases between the two ends. The CDR3 loop is CASTTANTEAFF. The CDR3 coding sequence is TGTGCCAGCACCACAGCCAACACTGAAGCTTTCTTT.

This sequence joins TRBV1 and TRBJ1-5; the table's TRBD1 call for D was not verified on the DNA. TRBV1 is given as a pseudogene. This CDR3 spans 16 amino acids. The CDR3 reads CTSSQDRDRVHQPQHF. Written as DNA, the CDR3 is TGCACCAGCAGCCAAGACAGGGACAGGGTCCATCAGCCCCAGCATTTT.

The chain recombines TRBV3-1 (or the pseudogene TRBV3-2) with TRBJ1-1; 10 nucleotides agree with TRBD1. CDR1 and CDR2 from the germline V gene are LGHDT and YNNKEL (reference sequence). CDR3 length equals 17 residues. V lost 1 base to trimming and J lost 0 bases; unmatched junction nucleotides: 5. CDR3 bases: TGTGCCAGCAGCCAAGTTTGGGGACAGGGGATGAACACTGAAGCTTTCTTT. This encodes CASSQVWGQGMNTEAFF.

This clone was seen just once. The chain is built from TRBV14 and TRBJ2-7; TRBD2 matches 7 bases. Unmatched junction bases numbered 3, after V lost 4 bases and J lost 3 bases. The V gene's germline CDR1 is SGHDN and CDR2 FVKESK. This CDR3 has 13 residues. The CDR3 DNA reads as TGTGCCAGCAGCCCCCCTAGCGGCTACGAGCAGTACTTC. This translates into CASSPPSGYEQYF.

This chain connects TRBV10-3 to TRBJ1-1; unclear D gene. CDR3 length equals 17 residues. CDR1 is ENHRY and CDR2 is SYGVKD in the germline V gene. The V gene lost 0 bases and the J gene lost 1 base, with 15 bases spanning the gap. CDR3 region: CAISESPEAARNTEAFF. The DNA of the CDR3 is TGTGCCATCAGTGAGTCGCCGGAGGCAGCTCGGAACACTGAAGCTTTCTTT.

This rearrangement joins TRBV6-5 to TRBJ2-5; 13 bases align to TRBD2. Germline CDR1 and CDR2: MNHEY and SVGAGI. V dropped 7 bases and J dropped 2; count of bases not matched to a gene: 4. CDR3 length: 15 residues. The CDR3 reads CASTSGLAGQETQYF. CDR3 sequence (DNA): TGTGCCAGCACTTCGGGACTAGCGGGACAAGAGACCCAGTACTTC.

The genes are TRBV29-1 and TRBJ1-2, with no clear D. The germline V gene encodes CDR1 SQVTM and CDR2 ANQGSEA. The CDR3 sequence is 12 residues long. V lost 4 bases, J lost 0 bases, and 6 bases lay in between. CDR3 residues: CSVVVTNYGYTF. The DNA for the CDR3 is TGCAGCGTTGTTGTTACTAACTATGGCTACACCTTC.

The chain is built from TRBV19 and TRBJ1-3, with TRBD1 as a possible D gene (5 bases). V was shortened by 3 bases and J by 0 bases, with 9 bases between the two germline ends. CDR1 and CDR2 (germline): LNHDA, SQIVND (reference sequence). The CDR3 covers 15 residues. CDR3 in DNA: TGTGCCAGTAGTATCGACAGAGACTCTGGAAACACCATATATTTT. This codes for CASSIDRDSGNTIYF. The variable domain in full, completed from reference TRBV19 and TRBJ1-3, reads DGGITQSPKYLFRKEGQNVTLSCEQNLNHDAMYWYRQDPGQGLRLIYYSQIVNDFQKGDIAEGYSVSREKKESFPLTVTSAQKNPTAFYLCASSIDRDSGNTIYFGEGSWLTVV.

The chain has TRBV28 and TRBJ2-7, with 10 bases identical to TRBD1. With 6 bases clipped from V and 4 bases from J, the junction kept 6 bases outside the gene matches. The V gene's germline CDR1 is MDHEN and CDR2 SYDVKM. The CDR3 is 14 amino acids. Written as DNA, the CDR3 is TGTGCCAGCAGGGATCCGGGACAGGGGTACGAGCAGTACTTC. Amino acid sequence: CASRDPGQGYEQYF.

The chain recombines TRBV5-1 with TRBJ2-7; possibly TRBD2 for D (7 bases). Germline loops: CDR1 SGHRS, CDR2 YFSETQ. The CDR3 totals 13 residues. V was cut by 0 bases and J by 5 bases, with 9 bases left in between. CDR3: CASSLGGGDEQYF. The CDR3 region has the DNA TGCGCCAGCAGCTTGGGAGGGGGGGACGAGCAGTACTTC.

This clone has a single count. The V gene is TRBV10-1, the J gene TRBJ2-7, with D possibly being TRBD2 (6 bases). The CDR3 totals 16 residues. The germline V gene has CDR1 WNHNN and CDR2 SYGVQD (reference sequence). Trimming cost V 4 bases and J 4 bases, with 20 bases left between them. For the CDR3, the DNA is TGCGCCAGCAGTGGAGTTTGGGGGAGGTTCGGGTACGAGCAGTACTTC. Protein product: CASSGVWGRFGYEQYF.

The chain couples TRBV2 to TRBJ1-2; maybe TRBD1 (5 bases). V was clipped by 7 bases and J by 0 bases, with 15 bases between them. In germline, CDR1 is SNHLY, CDR2 FYNNEI. This CDR3 spans 15 amino acids. The CDR3 nucleotides are TGTGCCAGCAAGGGCAGGGAAAGTACTAACTATGGCTACACCTTC. This sequence encodes CASKGRESTNYGYTF.

The chain uses TRBV28 and TRBJ1-5; 10 nucleotides align to TRBD1. Germline V gives CDR1 MDHEN, CDR2 SYDVKM. This CDR3 is 19 amino acids long. J was trimmed by 0 bases and V by 6 bases; bases with no gene match: 14. CDR3 loop: CASSLKTGGAISSNQPQHF. For the CDR3, the DNA is TGTGCCAGCAGCCTGAAGACAGGGGGCGCGATTAGTAGCAATCAGCCCCAGCATTTT.

The rearrangement uses TRBV30 and TRBJ2-2; D is perhaps TRBD1 (5 bases). Trimming removed 0 bases from V and 11 bases from J, with 13 bases in between. The CDR3 has 13 residues. From germline, CDR1 is GTSNPN and CDR2 SVGIG (reference sequence). In DNA, the CDR3 is TGTGCCTGGAGTGTATCAGGGCGTAGAGAGCTGTTTTTT. Protein product: CAWSVSGRRELFF.

The CDR3 DNA reads TGCAGCGTCCAAAGGGGCAGGGCCGATACGCAGTATTTT. Encoded protein: CSVQRGRADTQYF. V and J are TRBV29-1 and TRBJ2-3; D might be TRBD1 (5 bases). Germline values: CDR1 SQVTM, CDR2 ANQGSEA. Between the trimmed V and J ends, which lost 6 bases and 6 bases, there was a span of 16 bases. CDR3 size: 13 residues.

The genes are TRBV5-6 and TRBJ1-4; weak D call: TRBD1 (6 bases). Deletions cut 5 bases from V and 8 bases from J, with 16 bases between. The germline V gene encodes CDR1 SGHDT and CDR2 YYEEEE. This CDR3 is built from 14 residues. The CDR3 DNA is TGTGCCAGCAGTCGGGGGGCAGGTGCGGAAAAACTGTTTTTT. It codes for CASSRGAGAEKLFF.